This entry is about one TCR beta chain. The sample is drawn from a study of Ad26.COV2.S vaccination and SARS-CoV-2 variants. Study overall: This donor came from the COV1001 trial of Ad26.COV2.S.

This CDR3 spans 17 amino acids. The V end lost 4 bases, the J end lost 1 base, and 19 bases lay between the germline ends. The germline gives CDR1 MNHNS, CDR2 SASEGT. Treatment reported: around 19 received Ad26.COV2.S at low or high dose, single or two shots; about 5 received placebo; per-sample allocation not given. The samples date from day 63 after the first vaccine or placebo injection. Using immunoSEQ multiplex PCR, the repertoire was profiled, and TCRdb retains in-frame clones only, with some absent. The sample carries about 320,000 clones, roughly 90% recorded once. This sequence was found in a person aged 18-65 years who received the Ad26.COV2.S COVID-19 vaccine or a placebo. Specimen: peripheral blood, collected in a trial of Ad26.COV2.S vaccine versus placebo. The V and J genes are TRBV6-1 and TRBJ1-1; D may be TRBD1 (6 bases). CDR3 region: CASSVTISGGQNTEAFF. The CDR3 DNA sequence: TGTGCCAGCAGTGTAACGATAAGTGGGGGCCAGAACACTGAAGCTTTCTTT.